The 21 T cell receptor beta chains presented below share a single source sample, sequenced in a study of cytomegalovirus exposure and HLA in healthy donors. Amplification used 60 Vbeta primers and 13 Jbeta primers. The repertoire was sequenced with immunoSEQ multiplex PCR; TCRdb's copy has only in-frame clones and lacks some. The sample has over 95,000 clones; over 75% are singletons. Sequencing was carried out using PBMCs. The receptors derive from a woman younger than 35 in good health and CMV-seronegative.

This clone has more than one count but fewer than ten. The V call is TRBV6-6, the J call TRBJ1-3, with 8 bases aligning to TRBD1. The CDR3 is made up of 14 amino acids. Unmatched junction bases numbered 6, after V lost 10 bases and J lost 1 base. CDR1 MNHNY and CDR2 SVGAGI come from the germline V gene (reference sequence). This chain's CDR3 is CATRTGTSGNTIYF. The DNA for the CDR3 is TGTGCCACCCGGACAGGGACTTCTGGAAACACCATATATTTT.

The rearrangement uses TRBV5-1 and TRBJ1-1, with 7 bases aligning to TRBD1. CDR1 and CDR2 (germline): SGHRS, YFSETQ. V lost 3 bases to trimming and J lost 3 bases; unmatched junction nucleotides: 8. The length of the CDR3 is 15 residues. CDR3 sequence (DNA): TGCGCCAGCAGCTACGACAGGGTCTTGGACACTGAAGCTTTCTTT. It specifies CASSYDRVLDTEAFF.

V usage is TRBV6-1 and J usage is TRBJ2-7; tentative D call: TRBD1 (5 bases). The CDR3 extends over 14 amino acids. Deletions cut 10 bases from V and 2 bases from J, with 18 bases between. Germline V CDR1 and CDR2: MNHNS, SASEGT. The CDR3 region is CATQPGAAAYEQYF. The CDR3 DNA follows: TGTGCCACCCAGCCTGGGGCTGCCGCCTACGAGCAGTACTTC.

J is TRBJ2-1 and V is TRBV28; 9 bases are shared with TRBD2. Germline V gene data show CDR1 as MDHEN and CDR2 as SYDVKM. J gave up 8 bases and V 2 bases, and 7 bases lay outside the gene matches. The CDR3 covers 15 residues. CDR3 DNA: TGTGCCAGCAGTTTAGGGCTAGCGGGAACGGATGAGCAGTTCTTC. Translation gives CASSLGLAGTDEQFF.

The chain employs TRBV28 and TRBJ1-5; D is undetermined. CDR3 size: 12 residues. Trimming removed 6 bases at V and 3 bases at J, with 6 bases between. The germline V gene has CDR1 MDHEN and CDR2 SYDVKM. CDR3 sequence reads: CASRRDNQPQHF. CDR3 sequence (DNA): TGTGCCAGCAGGCGGGACAATCAGCCCCAGCATTTT.

This rearrangement joins TRBV28 to TRBJ1-5; a possible D gene is TRBD1 (5 bases). CDR1 is MDHEN and CDR2 is SYDVKM in the germline V gene. The V end lost 7 bases, the J end lost 5 bases, and 15 bases lay between the germline ends. The CDR3 is 14 amino acids. This CDR3 is CASTPSGLDQPQHF. The CDR3 coding sequence is TGTGCCAGCACCCCCTCAGGGCTGGATCAGCCCCAGCATTTT.

CDR3 coding DNA: TGTGCCAGCAGCTTCGTTTCGTCAGGGTTTATAAGCGAGCAGTACTTC. As protein: CASSFVSSGFISEQYF. The chain recombines TRBV11-2 with TRBJ2-7; the D gene is possibly TRBD1 (5 bases). The length of the CDR3 is 16 residues. Germline lookup yields CDR1 SGHAT and CDR2 FQNNGV. Between the trimmed V and J ends, which lost 3 bases and 6 bases, there was a span of 21 bases.

J is TRBJ1-5 and V is TRBV5-1; D perhaps matches TRBD1 (5 bases). The V gene lost 4 bases and the J gene lost 11 bases, with 19 bases spanning the gap. From germline, CDR1 is SGHRS and CDR2 YFSETQ. The CDR3 sequence is 14 residues long. The CDR3 here is CASSTGTQGEAQHF. CDR3 DNA: TGCGCCAGCAGCACCGGGACCCAAGGGGAGGCCCAGCATTTT.

This chain connects TRBV6-6 to TRBJ2-1; 11 positions agree with TRBD2. V was pared by 7 bases and J by 9 bases, with 8 bases of the junction left unmatched. CDR3 size: 14 residues. Per the germline V gene, CDR1 is MNHNY and CDR2 is SVGAGI (reference sequence). For the CDR3, the DNA is TGTGCCAGCACCGAACTAGCGGGAGTGGGTGAGCAGTTCTTC. Its protein product is CASTELAGVGEQFF.

The chain employs TRBV7-9 and TRBJ2-3; tentative D call: TRBD2 (6 bases). The V end lost 7 bases, the J end lost 2 bases, and 16 bases lay between the germline ends. CDR3 length equals 15 residues. The V gene's germline CDR1 is SEHNR and CDR2 FQNEAQ (reference sequence). CDR3 protein: CASNPPGLFTDTQYF. The CDR3 nucleotides are TGTGCCAGCAACCCGCCGGGACTCTTCACAGATACGCAGTATTTT.

This clone appeared once. The V gene is TRBV6-5, the J gene TRBJ2-5, with D possibly TRBD2 on 5 matching bases. This CDR3 has 15 residues. CDR1 is MNHEY, CDR2 SVGAGI, per germline. V was trimmed by 0 bases and J by 5 bases, leaving 13 bases between them. The CDR3 here is CASSYSVLGEETQYF. Written as DNA, the CDR3 is TGTGCCAGCAGTTACTCGGTGCTTGGGGAGGAGACCCAGTACTTC.

This clone was seen more than once but under ten times. The chain recombines TRBV10-2 with TRBJ2-2; D gene uncertain. The germline CDR1 and CDR2 sequences are WSHSY and SAAADI. Between the trimmed V and J ends, which lost 6 bases and 4 bases, there was a span of 9 bases. The CDR3 has 13 residues. Here the CDR3 DNA reads TGCGCCAGCAGGGCGACATCCACCGGGGAGCTGTTTTTT. Translation: CASRATSTGELFF.

The gene calls are TRBV13 and TRBJ1-4, with TRBD1 matching 10 bases. The CDR3 totals 15 residues. Unmatched junction bases numbered 2, after V lost 4 bases and J lost 3 bases. Germline lookup yields CDR1 PRHDT and CDR2 FYEKMQ (reference sequence). The CDR3 spells CASSSGQGANEKLFF. CDR3 sequence (DNA): TGTGCCAGCAGCTCCGGACAGGGGGCTAATGAAAAACTGTTTTTT.

The rearrangement joins TRBV7-9 to TRBJ2-7, with 10 bases fitting TRBD1. Losses at the gene ends were 4 bases for V and 5 bases for J; bases not matched to a gene: 5. Germline CDR1 reads SEHNR; CDR2 reads FQNEAQ (reference sequence). This CDR3 is built from 14 residues. CDR3 in amino acids: CASSSGTGVNEQYF. CDR3 in DNA: TGTGCCAGCAGCTCCGGGACAGGGGTCAACGAGCAGTACTTC.

The CDR3 nucleotides read TGTGCCAGCAGTTACTCTGGCAGGGAGGGCAATCAGCCCCAGCATTTT. Translation: CASSYSGREGNQPQHF. This chain joins TRBV6-6 and TRBJ1-5, with D tentatively TRBD1 (5 bases). Germline V CDR1 and CDR2: MNHNY, SVGAGI (reference sequence). Trimming pared 0 bases from V and 2 bases from J, leaving 11 bases between. This CDR3 comprises 16 residues.

The gene calls are TRBV19 and TRBJ2-5; TRBD1 matches at 8 bases. Trimming cost V 10 bases and J 5 bases; bases outside gene matches: 12. This CDR3 has 14 amino acids. The germline V gene encodes CDR1 LNHDA and CDR2 SQIVND (reference sequence). CDR3 sequence reads: CATGTGDRFETQYF. The CDR3 DNA is TGTGCCACAGGGACCGGGGACAGGTTCGAGACCCAGTACTTC.

The table lists this clone with a count of one. The V call is TRBV5-1, the J call TRBJ2-3; possible D gene TRBD2, 5 bases. Germline CDR1 SGHRS, CDR2 YFSETQ. There are 14 residues in the CDR3. Trimming stripped 5 bases from V and 5 bases from J, with 15 bases between. CDR3 sequence (DNA): TGCGCCAGCAGAGATTCGGGGTGGCAAGATACGCAGTATTTT. It yields the protein CASRDSGWQDTQYF.

This rearrangement joins TRBV4-3 to TRBJ2-1; D is perhaps TRBD2 (6 bases). V dropped 4 bases and J dropped 1 base, with 8 bases sitting between them. CDR1 LGHNA and CDR2 YSLEER come from the germline V gene. The CDR3 sequence is 14 residues long. The CDR3: CASSPGLSYNEQFF. The CDR3 coding sequence is TGCGCCAGCAGCCCTGGACTATCCTACAATGAGCAGTTCTTC.

CDR3 bases: TGTGCCAGCAGCCAAGGACTAGCGGGGGGGCCAGATACGCAGTATTTT. Its translation: CASSQGLAGGPDTQYF. This rearrangement joins TRBV4-2 to TRBJ2-3; 14 positions agree with TRBD2. Germline V gene data show CDR1 as LGHNA and CDR2 as YNFKEQ. CDR3 length equals 16 residues. V trimming: 1 base; J trimming: 4 bases; junction bases outside the gene matches: 1.

As regards this clone: Other DNA sequences in the sample encode the same CDR3. The J gene is TRBJ2-3, the V gene TRBV29-1; 9 nucleotides align to TRBD2. Germline CDR1 is SQVTM and CDR2 is ANQGSEA. J was trimmed by 6 bases and V by 1 base; bases with no gene match: 5. The CDR3 sequence is 14 residues long. The DNA for the CDR3 is TGCAGCGTTGAAGGTAGCGGGGGTACCGATACGCAGTATTTT. Its protein is CSVEGSGGTDTQYF.

V usage is TRBV6-6 and J usage is TRBJ2-1; D is possibly TRBD1 (5 bases). Per germline, CDR1 MNHNY and CDR2 SVGAGI (reference sequence). The germline V and J ends were trimmed by 5 bases and 1 base, with 9 bases remaining between them. The CDR3 has 14 residues. CDR3 bases: TGTGCCAGCAGTCGCCCAGGGTCCTACAATGAGCAGTTCTTC. Protein product: CASSRPGSYNEQFF.